This TCR beta chain was found in a study of Siglec-9 on CD8 T cells in melanoma (dated 2019 in TCRdb). Background on the whole study: The study examined the expression of Siglec-9 on CD8+ T cells and how Siglec-9 regulates T cells within the melanoma tumor microenvironment. Overall study results and their limits: According to the reported findings, Siglec-9 marked and regulated a subset of effector memory CD8+ T cells that seemed to build up inside melanoma tumors.

This clone has a single count. The antigen it binds to is not known. Per-base quality was not reported, and no clone a single base away is much larger than it. Trimming removed 7 bases from V and 3 bases from J; the gene matches leave 6 bases unexplained. The germline V gene (reference sequence) provides CDR1 LNHDA and CDR2 SQIVND. There are 15 amino acids in the CDR3, from cysteine to phenylalanine inclusive. Of all the DNA, just the CDR3 is kept, 45 bases in frame from base 1. The library was produced with the immunoSEQ multiplex PCR assay. TCRdb provides this immuneACCESS table in a form limited to in-frame rearrangements. Some clones are lacking; in checked studies, under half of them reflect an unresolved V gene, and why the rest are absent is not known. The sample has about 36,000 clones on record, about four fifths of them singletons. Around 1.8% of the sample is taken by the ten largest.

The sample comprised Siglec-9- CD8+ T cells sorted from blood. The sample's cell subset or site label, decoded: CD8 T cells lacking Siglec-9. The clonotype comes from a human donor in good health. The chain is encoded by TRBV19 joined to TRBJ2-2; TRBD1 fits 9 bases in the junction. The nucleotides read TGTGCCAGTATAAGAGGGACAGGGTACACCGGGGAGCTGTTTTTT. Protein translation: CASIRGTGYTGELFF. With all but the CDR3 taken from the reference TRBV19 and TRBJ2-2 genes, the full variable domain is: DGGITQSPKYLFRKEGQNVTLSCEQNLNHDAMYWYRQDPGQGLRLIYYSQIVNDFQKGDIAEGYSVSREKKESFPLTVTSAQKNPTAFYLCASIRGTGYTGELFFGEGSRLTVL.